A selection of T cell receptor beta chains follows, all from one sample in a study of blood T cells in healthy people across ages. TCRdb analysed the 5' RACE reads with MiXCR anew, one entry per CDR3 protein. The data show some 760,000 distinct CDR3 sequences, roughly 25% seen once. The data were also submitted as part of a second study, on T cells of mothers and their children.

The material sequenced was blood. The source is a boy aged 10-17 years in good health. The CDR3 runs from the conserved cysteine through the conserved F or W. A D gene is named only where the DNA matches it firmly. A clone size is listed for some rows: how often the clone was seen (once, few, many), or a class if it is expanded.

size: .; D: .; J: TRBJ2-4; V: TRBV28; CDR3: CASTQTSRRLLAKNIQYF; DNA: TGTGCCAGCACCCAAACGTCCCGCCGGCTCCTAGCCAAAAACATTCAGTACTTC
size: .; D: .; J: TRBJ2-2; V: TRBV28; CDR3: CASSLITANTGELFF; DNA: TGTGCCAGCAGTTTAATAACAGCGAACACCGGGGAGCTGTTTTTT
size: .; D: .; J: TRBJ1-1; V: TRBV12-3/TRBV12-4; CDR3: CASSYRSPGSRAFF; DNA: TGTGCCAGCAGTTATCGAAGCCCAGGGAGCAGAGCTTTCTTT
size: .; D: .; J: TRBJ2-3; V: TRBV4-1; CDR3: CASSQEYWREALTDTQYF; DNA: TGCGCCAGCAGCCAAGAGTACTGGCGGGAAGCCCTTACAGATACGCAGTATTTT
size: .; D: .; J: TRBJ2-3; V: TRBV7-3; CDR3: CASSPSGNTQYF; DNA: TGTGCCAGCAGCCCATCCGGGAATACGCAGTATTTT
size: .; D: .; J: TRBJ2-7; V: TRBV6-5; CDR3: CASRPEGPANEQYF; DNA: TGTGCCAGCAGGCCCGAGGGTCCCGCTAACGAGCAGTACTTC
size: .; D: .; J: TRBJ1-2; V: TRBV7-2; CDR3: CASSQATGLYGYTF; DNA: TGTGCCAGCAGCCAAGCGACAGGACTCTATGGCTACACCTTC
size: few; D: TRBD1; J: TRBJ1-2; V: TRBV9; CDR3: CASSASRDRGNYGYTF; DNA: TGTGCCAGCAGCGCTTCCCGGGACAGGGGGAACTATGGCTACACCTTC
size: .; D: .; J: TRBJ2-7; V: TRBV20-1; CDR3: CSARTASSTCEQYF; DNA: TGCAGTGCGAGAACGGCTAGTTCAACTTGCGAGCAGTACTTC
size: .; D: .; J: TRBJ2-7; V: TRBV28; CDR3: CASSEYGEQYF; DNA: TGTGCCAGCAGTGAGTATGGCGAGCAGTACTTC
size: .; D: .; J: TRBJ2-5; V: TRBV15; CDR3: CATSRVSVETQYF; DNA: TGTGCCACCAGCAGAGTAAGCGTAGAGACCCAGTACTTC
size: few; D: TRBD2; J: TRBJ2-7; V: TRBV6-5; CDR3: CASSYLLAGGPYEQYF; DNA: TGTGCCAGCAGTTACTTACTAGCGGGGGGGCCCTACGAGCAGTACTTC
size: .; D: .; J: TRBJ2-2; V: TRBV24-1; CDR3: CATSDLLSTGELFF; DNA: TGTGCCACCAGTGATTTGTTGAGCACCGGGGAGCTGTTTTTT
size: .; D: .; J: TRBJ2-3; V: TRBV4-3; CDR3: CASSQEASTDTQYF; DNA: TGCGCCAGCAGCCAAGAGGCCAGCACAGATACGCAGTATTTT
size: .; D: .; J: TRBJ1-1; V: TRBV6-2/TRBV6-3; CDR3: CASSNRRETEAFF; DNA: TGTGCCAGCAGTAACCGACGGGAGACTGAAGCTTTCTTT
size: .; D: .; J: TRBJ2-7; V: TRBV29-1; CDR3: CSGVGNYEQYF; DNA: TGCAGCGGTGTCGGAAACTACGAGCAGTACTTC
size: .; D: TRBD2; J: TRBJ2-1; V: TRBV3-1; CDR3: CASSQNLGTSVEQFF; DNA: TGTGCCAGCAGCCAGAACCTAGGGACTAGCGTGGAGCAGTTCTTC
size: few; D: TRBD2; J: TRBJ2-1; V: TRBV4-3; CDR3: CASSGGNVYNEQFF; DNA: TGCGCCAGTTCCGGGGGGAACGTATACAATGAGCAGTTCTTC
size: .; D: .; J: TRBJ2-3; V: TRBV5-1; CDR3: CASSLEFGGDTQYF; DNA: TGCGCCAGCAGCTTGGAGTTCGGTGGAGATACGCAGTATTTT
size: .; D: .; J: TRBJ1-1; V: TRBV29-1; CDR3: CSAGATSGAEAFF; DNA: TGCAGCGCCGGAGCCACCTCGGGCGCTGAAGCTTTCTTT
size: .; D: TRBD1; J: TRBJ2-7; V: TRBV28; CDR3: CASSPMTGYSYEQYF; DNA: TGTGCCAGCAGTCCCATGACAGGGTACTCCTACGAGCAGTACTTC
size: .; D: .; J: TRBJ1-4; V: TRBV7-2; CDR3: CASSLSPRVEKLFF; DNA: TGTGCCAGCAGCTTATCCCCCAGGGTCGAAAAACTGTTTTTT
size: few; D: .; J: TRBJ2-4; V: TRBV2; CDR3: CASMVGGENIQYF; DNA: TGTGCCAGCATGGTCGGCGGAGAAAACATTCAGTACTTC
size: few; D: TRBD2; J: TRBJ2-1; V: TRBV7-2; CDR3: CASSLGLAGSEQFF; DNA: TGTGCCAGCAGCTTAGGACTAGCAGGCAGCGAGCAGTTCTTC
size: few; D: .; J: TRBJ1-1; V: TRBV28; CDR3: CASFRGEAFF; DNA: TGTGCCAGTTTCAGAGGTGAAGCTTTCTTT
size: .; D: .; J: TRBJ2-1; V: TRBV7-2; CDR3: CASSLLGLATPNEQFF; DNA: TGTGCCAGCAGCTTACTGGGATTAGCAACCCCCAATGAGCAGTTCTTC
size: once; D: TRBD2; J: TRBJ2-7; V: TRBV7-2; CDR3: CASSLIVLAVRNEQYF; DNA: TGTGCCAGCAGCTTAATCGTGCTAGCGGTACGAAACGAGCAGTACTTC
size: few; D: TRBD1; J: TRBJ2-7; V: TRBV3-1; CDR3: CASSPGRGGLSSYEQYF; DNA: TGTGCCAGCAGCCCGGGAAGAGGGGGCCTTAGCTCCTACGAGCAGTACTTC
size: .; D: .; J: TRBJ2-5; V: TRBV6-6; CDR3: CASGGQQETQYF; DNA: TGTGCCAGCGGCGGCCAACAAGAGACCCAGTACTTC
size: few; D: TRBD1; J: TRBJ2-7; V: TRBV19; CDR3: CASSIILRTGYYEQYF; DNA: TGTGCCAGTAGTATCATCTTAAGGACAGGGTACTACGAGCAGTACTTC
size: .; D: .; J: TRBJ2-7; V: TRBV4-2; CDR3: CASSQEDQTATEQYF; DNA: TGTGCCAGCAGCCAAGAAGACCAGACGGCGACCGAGCAGTACTTC
size: many; D: .; J: TRBJ1-2; V: TRBV5-1; CDR3: CASSLEGYGYTF; DNA: TGCGCCAGCAGCTTGGAAGGCTATGGCTACACCTTC
size: few; D: TRBD1; J: TRBJ2-7; V: TRBV7-9; CDR3: CASSSGQGAGEQYF; DNA: TGTGCCAGCAGCTCGGGACAGGGGGCGGGCGAGCAGTACTTC
size: .; D: .; J: TRBJ2-1; V: TRBV9; CDR3: CASSVGYGAGSEQFF; DNA: TGTGCCAGCAGCGTAGGGTATGGGGCCGGTAGTGAGCAGTTCTTC
size: few; D: .; J: TRBJ2-5; V: TRBV29-1; CDR3: CNVLPRLQETQYF; DNA: TGCAACGTTCTGCCCCGGCTCCAAGAGACCCAGTACTTC
size: few; D: .; J: TRBJ2-5; V: TRBV12-3/TRBV12-4; CDR3: CASSSSLRSETQYF; DNA: .
size: few; D: .; J: TRBJ1-2; V: TRBV4-1; CDR3: CASSQESRVLVGYTF; DNA: TGCGCCAGCAGCCAAGAGTCCAGGGTCCTTGTTGGCTACACCTTC
size: .; D: TRBD1; J: TRBJ2-7; V: TRBV20-1; CDR3: CSARQGGEVYEQYF; DNA: TGCAGTGCTAGGCAAGGGGGCGAGGTCTACGAGCAGTACTTC
size: once; D: .; J: TRBJ2-6; V: TRBV7-9; CDR3: CASSDSGGNNVLTF; DNA: TGTGCCAGCAGCGACAGTGGGGGAAACAACGTCCTGACTTTC
size: many; D: .; J: TRBJ1-5; V: TRBV5-8; CDR3: CASIPSAGGLNQPQHF; DNA: TGTGCCAGCATCCCCTCCGCAGGAGGGCTAAATCAGCCCCAGCATTTT
size: few; D: .; J: TRBJ2-5; V: TRBV5-4; CDR3: CASSSSSGSVQETQYF; DNA: TGTGCCAGCAGCTCATCCTCCGGGTCAGTACAAGAGACCCAGTACTTC
size: .; D: TRBD2; J: TRBJ2-1; V: TRBV6-6; CDR3: CASSKASGRPEQFF; DNA: TGTGCCAGCAGTAAAGCCAGCGGGAGGCCTGAGCAGTTCTTC
size: few; D: TRBD1; J: TRBJ2-1; V: TRBV5-1; CDR3: CASSPKQGARNEQFF; DNA: TGCGCCAGCAGCCCCAAACAGGGGGCTCGAAATGAGCAGTTCTTC
size: .; D: .; J: TRBJ2-5; V: TRBV12-3/TRBV12-4; CDR3: CASNLGPSRETQYF; DNA: TGTGCCAGCAACCTGGGACCCAGCCGGGAGACCCAGTACTTC
size: few; D: .; J: TRBJ1-1; V: TRBV21-1; CDR3: CASSKGPTEAFF; DNA: TGTGCCAGCAGCAAAGGGCCCACTGAAGCTTTCTTT
size: .; D: .; J: TRBJ1-2; V: TRBV9; CDR3: CASSVGTAPYGYTF; DNA: TGTGCCAGCAGCGTAGGAACAGCACCTTATGGCTACACCTTC
size: few; D: .; J: TRBJ2-2; V: TRBV10-1; CDR3: CASSNLDTGELFF; DNA: TGCGCCAGCAGCAATCTGGACACCGGGGAGCTGTTTTTT
size: .; D: .; J: TRBJ1-6; V: TRBV6-5; CDR3: CASSPGSEVSPLHF; DNA: TGTGCCAGCAGCCCCGGTAGTGAGGTTTCACCCCTCCACTTT
size: many; D: .; J: TRBJ2-4; V: TRBV20-1; CDR3: CSARDPDGPKNIQYF; DNA: TGCAGTGCTCGAGACCCTGACGGCCCGAAAAACATTCAGTACTTC
size: .; D: .; J: TRBJ1-2; V: TRBV29-1; CDR3: CSARGLQGDQTGYTF; DNA: TGCAGCGCCCGAGGTTTACAAGGAGACCAAACTGGCTACACCTTC
size: few; D: .; J: TRBJ2-5; V: TRBV5-1; CDR3: CASSLESSIRTQYF; DNA: TGCGCCAGCAGCTTGGAATCCTCCATTCGGACCCAGTACTTC
size: many; D: .; J: TRBJ2-3; V: TRBV3-1; CDR3: CASSQDLGDTQYF; DNA: TGTGCCAGCAGCCAAGATCTGGGGGATACGCAGTATTTT
size: .; D: .; J: TRBJ2-4; V: TRBV12-3/TRBV12-4; CDR3: CASRIQGSAKNIQYF; DNA: TGTGCCAGCAGAATACAGGGATCAGCCAAAAACATTCAGTACTTC
size: few; D: TRBD2; J: TRBJ2-3; V: TRBV10-3; CDR3: CAISKTSGWADTQYF; DNA: TGTGCCATCAGTAAGACTAGCGGTTGGGCAGATACGCAGTATTTT
size: few; D: TRBD2; J: TRBJ2-1; V: TRBV4-1; CDR3: CASSRRYSRTSGSGDEQFF; DNA: TGCGCCAGCAGCCGAAGATACTCTAGGACTAGCGGGAGTGGCGATGAGCAGTTCTTC
size: once; D: TRBD2; J: TRBJ2-3; V: TRBV7-2; CDR3: CASSFLAGEDTQYF; DNA: TGTGCCAGCAGCTTTTTAGCGGGGGAGGATACGCAGTATTTT
size: .; D: .; J: TRBJ2-5; V: TRBV13; CDR3: CASSALEGQETQYF; DNA: TGTGCCAGCAGCGCCCTTGAGGGCCAAGAGACCCAGTACTTC
size: .; D: .; J: TRBJ2-7; V: TRBV7-2; CDR3: CASSSTTAPDYEQYF; DNA: TGTGCCAGCAGCTCTACAACCGCCCCCGACTACGAGCAGTACTTC
size: .; D: .; J: TRBJ2-7; V: TRBV20-1; CDR3: CSARRGGLAYEQYF; DNA: TGCAGTGCTAGAAGGGGAGGCCTCGCCTACGAGCAGTACTTC
size: few; D: .; J: TRBJ2-7; V: TRBV6-5; CDR3: CASSYSSPVRGFEQYF; DNA: TGTGCCAGCAGTTACTCGAGTCCAGTCCGAGGGTTCGAGCAGTACTTC